The present TCR beta chain was sequenced within a study of blood T cell repertoires in COVID-19. The overall study: Some COVID-19 samples were acute and others convalescent; all came from the United States, Italy and Spain. From T cells, B-cell-depleted T cells, or PBMCs came the material, which was cDNA or gDNA.

V lost 2 bases and J 2 bases, leaving 8 bases between the germline ends. CDR1 is MNHNY and CDR2 is SVGAGI in the germline V gene (reference sequence). CDR3 length: 14 amino acids. Under the authors' procedure: Amplified reference gene primers provided the basis for estimating nucleated cell counts. Sequencing was performed with immunoSEQ multiplex PCR; in TCRdb, only in-frame clones are kept and a portion is missing. The D gene and trimming were derived from the DNA, and the V and J assignments and clone size from that table. The sample yields tens of thousands of clones, 85% to 90% seen once. This chain uses TRBV6-6 with TRBJ2-3, with D perhaps TRBD1 (5 bases). The source of this sequence is a woman aged 55-69 years with acute or convalescent COVID-19. Sequenced material: peripheral blood. CDR3 sequence (DNA): TGTGCCAGCAGTTACGACAGTACCACAGATACGCAGTATTTT. Its protein is CASSYDSTTDTQYF.